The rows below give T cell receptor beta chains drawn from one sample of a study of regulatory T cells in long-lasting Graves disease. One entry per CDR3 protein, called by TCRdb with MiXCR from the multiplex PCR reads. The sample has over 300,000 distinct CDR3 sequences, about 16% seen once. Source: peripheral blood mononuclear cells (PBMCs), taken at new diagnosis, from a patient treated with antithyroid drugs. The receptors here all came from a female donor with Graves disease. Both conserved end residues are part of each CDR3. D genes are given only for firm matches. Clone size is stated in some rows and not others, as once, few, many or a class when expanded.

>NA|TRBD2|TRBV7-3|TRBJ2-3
TGTGCCAGCAGCTTGTCACGGCGGGGGTCAGATACGCAGTATTTT
CASSLSRRGSDTQYF
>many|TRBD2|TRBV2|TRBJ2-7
TGTGCCAGCAGTGGTCTGAGCGGGAGATCCCACGAGCAGTACTTC
CASSGLSGRSHEQYF
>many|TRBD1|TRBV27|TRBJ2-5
TGTGCCAGCGGACTCCGGGACAGGGTCGGAGAGACCCAGTACTTC
CASGLRDRVGETQYF
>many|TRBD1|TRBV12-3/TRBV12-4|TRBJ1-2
TGTGCCAGCTTCATCTATAGGGACAGAGGAGGCTACACCTTC
CASFIYRDRGGYTF
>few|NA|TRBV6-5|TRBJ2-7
TGTGTCAGCAGTTACTCGCCCCCGGGGGAGCAGTACTTC
CVSSYSPPGEQYF
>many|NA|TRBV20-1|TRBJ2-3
TGCAGTGCTACCCTGCCTAGCACAGATACGCAGTATTTT
CSATLPSTDTQYF
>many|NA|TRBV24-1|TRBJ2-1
TGTGCCACCAGTGATTATGCTAGCGACCGATTCGATGAGCAGTTCTTC
CATSDYASDRFDEQFF
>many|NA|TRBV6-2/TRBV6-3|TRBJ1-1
TGTGCCAGCAGCCCGGGACGCACCACTGAAGCTTTCTTT
CASSPGRTTEAFF
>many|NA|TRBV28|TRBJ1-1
TGTGCCAGCAGTTTAAGGCAGCTAGACACTGAAGCTTTCTTT
CASSLRQLDTEAFF
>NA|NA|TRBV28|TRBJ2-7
TGTGCCAGCAGGTTCCCAGGGGAGGACGAGCAGTACTTC
CASRFPGEDEQYF
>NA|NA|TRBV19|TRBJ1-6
TGTGCCAGTAGTAGGATTCCGGGACACAATAATTCACCCCTCCACTTT
CASSRIPGHNNSPLHF
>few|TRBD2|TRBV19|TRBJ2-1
TGTGCCAGTAGTCCCTCCCAGCGGGAGGGCCGTCGTGAGCAGTTCTTC
CASSPSQREGRREQFF
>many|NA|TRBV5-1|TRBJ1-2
TGCGCCAGCAGCCCCGAAAGGAGCGGCTACACCTTC
CASSPERSGYTF
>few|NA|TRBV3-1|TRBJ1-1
TGTGCCAGCAGCCAAGGGTCCCACACTGAAGCTTTCTTT
CASSQGSHTEAFF
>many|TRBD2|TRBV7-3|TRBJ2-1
TGTGCCAGCAGCGCCCAAGGCGGGGGTTGGTATGAGCAGTTCTTC
CASSAQGGGWYEQFF
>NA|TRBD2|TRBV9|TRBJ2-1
TGTGCCAGCAGAGCGGGACTAGCGGGAAGTAAGAATGAGCAGTTCTTC
CASRAGLAGSKNEQFF
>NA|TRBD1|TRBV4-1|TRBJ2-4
TGCGCCAGCGGAAAAGACAGGGATCAGTACTTC
CASGKDRDQYF
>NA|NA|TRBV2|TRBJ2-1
TGTGCCAGCATCCTTACGGGCAGCCCCAATGAGCAGTTCTTC
CASILTGSPNEQFF
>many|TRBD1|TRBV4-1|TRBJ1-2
TGCGCCAGCGTCTCAGGGGGTGATGGCTACACCTTC
CASVSGGDGYTF
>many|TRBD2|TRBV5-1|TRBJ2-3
TGCGCCAGCAGCCTAGGGACTAGCGGGAGCCCAGATACGCAGTATTTT
CASSLGTSGSPDTQYF
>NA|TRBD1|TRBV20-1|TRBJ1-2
TGCAGTGCCCGACAGGGAATTAACTATGGCTACACCTTC
CSARQGINYGYTF
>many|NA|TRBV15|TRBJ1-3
TGTGCCACCAGCAGAGAGACGTCTGGAAACACCATATATTTT
CATSRETSGNTIYF
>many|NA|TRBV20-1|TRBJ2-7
TGCAGTGCTAGAGGGACAGATTTTTACGAGCAGTACTTC
CSARGTDFYEQYF
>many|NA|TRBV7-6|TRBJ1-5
TGTGCCAGCAGCTTAGTACAGGGTAATCAGCCCCAGCATTTT
CASSLVQGNQPQHF
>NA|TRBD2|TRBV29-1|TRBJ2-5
TGCAGCGCCCCGGGGCTAGCGGGAGTGCTCGACGAGACCCAGTACTTC
CSAPGLAGVLDETQYF
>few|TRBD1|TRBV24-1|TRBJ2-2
TGTGCCACCAGTGATCTGGTAGGGACAGGGTCCGCCGGGGAGCTGTTTTTT
CATSDLVGTGSAGELFF
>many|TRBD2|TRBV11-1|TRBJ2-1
TGTGCCAGCAGCTTGGTATCTAGCGGGAGGGCCTTAATCGATGAGCAGTTCTTC
CASSLVSSGRALIDEQFF
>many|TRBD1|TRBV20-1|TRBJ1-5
TGCAGTGCTAGCCTGACTCCGGGACAGGGGATGGGAAGTCAGCCCCAGCATTTT
CSASLTPGQGMGSQPQHF
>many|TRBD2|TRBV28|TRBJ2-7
TGTGCCAGCAGTCCGAGCGGGACCGGGGCCTACGAGCAGTACTTC
CASSPSGTGAYEQYF
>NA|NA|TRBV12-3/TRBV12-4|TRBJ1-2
TGTGCCAGCAGCCAACAAAACGCAGGGTTTTATGGCTACACCTTC
CASSQQNAGFYGYTF
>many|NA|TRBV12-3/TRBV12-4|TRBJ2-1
TGTGCCAGCAGCCGAAGGGGTGAGCAGTTCTTC
CASSRRGEQFF
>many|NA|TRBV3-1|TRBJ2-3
TGTGCCAGCAGCCAAGTGCTCGCAGATACGCAGTATTTT
CASSQVLADTQYF
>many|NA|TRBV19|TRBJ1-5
TGTGCCAGTAGTCCCCGGGACGGTCGCAAGCCCCAGCATTTT
CASSPRDGRKPQHF
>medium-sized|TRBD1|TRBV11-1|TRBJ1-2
TGTGCCAGCGGACAGGGGGCTGGCGGCTACACCTTC
CASGQGAGGYTF
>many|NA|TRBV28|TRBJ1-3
TGTGCCAGCAGTTTATCCTTAACCGGAAACACCATATATTTT
CASSLSLTGNTIYF
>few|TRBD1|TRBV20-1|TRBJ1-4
TGCAGTGTCGCGGACAGGGCTCATGAAAAACTGTTTTTT
CSVADRAHEKLFF
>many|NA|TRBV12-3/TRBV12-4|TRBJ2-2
TGTGCCAGCAGTTTGGGGATTGGCTTCGGGGAGCTGTTTTTT
CASSLGIGFGELFF
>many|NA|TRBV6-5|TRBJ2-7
TGTGCCAGCAGTTATTCCAAGGGACACTACGAGCAGTACTTC
CASSYSKGHYEQYF
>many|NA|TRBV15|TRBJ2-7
TGTGCCACCAGCAGGGACCCGGGACAAATTACCTACGAGCAGTACTTC
CATSRDPGQITYEQYF
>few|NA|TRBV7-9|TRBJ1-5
TGTGCCAGCAGCTTACAGGACGATCAGCCCCAGCATTTT
CASSLQDDQPQHF
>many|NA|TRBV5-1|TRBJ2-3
TGCGCCAGCAGCCGGGACGGGGGAACAGATACGCAGTATTTT
CASSRDGGTDTQYF
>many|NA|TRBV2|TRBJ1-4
TGTGCCAGCGGACGACTTGGACATGAAAAACTGTTTTTT
CASGRLGHEKLFF
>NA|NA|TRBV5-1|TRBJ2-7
TGCGCCAGCAGAGTTACTCAGGGAAGCTCCTACGAGCAGTACTTC
CASRVTQGSSYEQYF
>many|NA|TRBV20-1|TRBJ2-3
TGCAGTGCCCAGACACTCCACCGGGGGTCAGATACGCAGTATTTT
CSAQTLHRGSDTQYF
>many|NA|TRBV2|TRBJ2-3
TGTGCCAGCATGTTCGGCCCAGGATTAGGTACGCAGTATTTT
CASMFGPGLGTQYF
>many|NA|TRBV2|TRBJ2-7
TGTGCCAGCAACGAGCAGTACTTC
CASNEQYF
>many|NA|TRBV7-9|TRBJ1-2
TGTGCCAGCAGCTTAGACGCAGGGTTCGGCTACACCTTC
CASSLDAGFGYTF
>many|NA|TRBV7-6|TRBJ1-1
TGTGCCAGCAGTTCGGTTCCGAACACTGAAGCTTTCTTT
CASSSVPNTEAFF
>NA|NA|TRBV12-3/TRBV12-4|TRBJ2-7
TGTGCCAGCAGTGGAGCTAGTATCCGCTACGAGCAGTACTTC
CASSGASIRYEQYF
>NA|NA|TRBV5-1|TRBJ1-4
TGCGCCAGCAGCTTGGATGTAGGGACTAATGAAAAACTGTTTTTT
CASSLDVGTNEKLFF
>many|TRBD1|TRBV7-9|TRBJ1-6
TGTGCCAGCAGCTCCCAAACAGGGGGCAATTCACCCCTCCACTTT
CASSSQTGGNSPLHF
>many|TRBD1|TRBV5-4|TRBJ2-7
TGTGCCAGCAGCTTGGGGGGACAGGGGGCGGGGGAGCAGTACTTC
CASSLGGQGAGEQYF
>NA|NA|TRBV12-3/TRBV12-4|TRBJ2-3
TGTGCCACCGGACGGAGCACAGATACGCAGTATTTT
CATGRSTDTQYF
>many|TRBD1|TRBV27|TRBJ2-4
TGTGCCAGCAGTCCAACCCCCTCCGGGACAGGGGGTCGTTTAGCCAAAAACATTCAGTACTTC
CASSPTPSGTGGRLAKNIQYF
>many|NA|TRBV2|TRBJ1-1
TGTGCCAGCAGTTACAAGATTGTGAATACTGAAGCTTTCTTT
CASSYKIVNTEAFF